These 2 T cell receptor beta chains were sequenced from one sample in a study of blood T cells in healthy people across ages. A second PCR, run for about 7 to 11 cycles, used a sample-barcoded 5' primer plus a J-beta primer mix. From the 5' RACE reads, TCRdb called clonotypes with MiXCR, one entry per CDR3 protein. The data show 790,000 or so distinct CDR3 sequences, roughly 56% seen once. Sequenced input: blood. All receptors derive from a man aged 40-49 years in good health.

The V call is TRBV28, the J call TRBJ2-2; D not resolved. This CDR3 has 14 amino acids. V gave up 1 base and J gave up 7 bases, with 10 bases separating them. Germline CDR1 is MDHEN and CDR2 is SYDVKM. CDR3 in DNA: TGTGCCAGCAGTTTATTAGGTCTGGGCGGGGAGCTGTTTTTT. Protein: CASSLLGLGGELFF.

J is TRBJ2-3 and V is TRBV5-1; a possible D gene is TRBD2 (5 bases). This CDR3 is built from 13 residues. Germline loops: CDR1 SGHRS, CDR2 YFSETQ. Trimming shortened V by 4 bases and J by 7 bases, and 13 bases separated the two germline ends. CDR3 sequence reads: CASSKPSTHTQYF. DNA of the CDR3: TGCGCCAGCAGCAAACCTAGCACGCATACGCAGTATTTT.